A selection of T cell receptor beta chains follows, all from one sample in a study of cytomegalovirus exposure and HLA in healthy donors. The data were produced by immunoSEQ multiplex PCR, yet TCRdb's version contains in-frame clones alone and is incomplete. Here the sample spans about 190,000 clones, about four fifths being singletons. The source material was PBMCs. The receptor source for this set is a man aged 35-49 years in good health and CMV-seropositive. The CDR3 runs from the conserved cysteine through the conserved F or W. The D gene is left open where the match is weak. Clone size, where shown, is once, few, many, or a class for clones that have expanded.

>TRBJ2-7|TRBV4-3|14|few|TRBD1
CASSLRQGAYEQYF
TGCGCCAGCAGCCTTAGACAGGGGGCTTACGAGCAGTACTTC
>TRBJ2-7|TRBV27|14|.|TRBD1
CASSKGTGFYEQYF
TGTGCCAGCAGTAAAGGGACAGGGTTCTACGAGCAGTACTTC
>TRBJ2-3|TRBV9|18|.|TRBD2
CASSPPLAGGPLGDTQYF
TGTGCCAGCAGCCCCCCTCTGGCGGGAGGGCCCTTGGGAGATACGCAGTATTTT
>TRBJ1-3|TRBV6-5|11|.|.
CATSGGNTIYF
TGTGCCACCTCAGGAGGGAACACCATATATTTT
>TRBJ2-1|TRBV6-5|14|.|TRBD1
CASSWGTGYNEQFF
TGTGCCAGCAGTTGGGGGACAGGATACAATGAGCAGTTCTTC
>TRBJ2-1|TRBV4-2|15|once|.
CASSQDSGPYNEQFF
TGTGCCAGCAGCCAAGATAGCGGCCCGTACAATGAGCAGTTCTTC
>TRBJ1-3|TRBV4-2|16|.|TRBD1
CASSSSGTDTGNTIYF
TGTGCCAGCTCAAGCTCCGGGACAGATACTGGAAACACCATATATTTT
>TRBJ2-1|TRBV2|20|.|TRBD2
CASSDSRTSGRGSVYNEQFF
TGTGCCAGCAGTGATTCTCGGACTAGCGGGAGGGGTTCGGTATACAATGAGCAGTTCTTC
>TRBJ2-7|TRBV7-2|14|.|TRBD2
CASSLAGGTYEQYF
TGTGCCAGCAGCTTAGCGGGAGGGACCTACGAGCAGTACTTC
>TRBJ2-5|TRBV10-2|10|.|.
CASGREEQYF
TGCGCCAGCGGTAGGGAGGAGCAGTACTTC
>TRBJ1-1|TRBV6-5|13|few|.
CASSPVRPRSAFF
TGTGCCAGCAGTCCGGTCAGGCCCAGATCGGCTTTCTTT
>TRBJ1-1|TRBV7-3|16|.|TRBD1
CASSSSPGQGARGAFF
TGTGCCAGCAGCTCAAGCCCCGGACAGGGGGCGCGGGGAGCTTTCTTT
>TRBJ1-5|TRBV30|12|.|.
CAWSSGSQPQHF
TGTGCCTGGAGTTCCGGTAGTCAGCCCCAGCATTTT
>TRBJ2-7|TRBV28|14|many|TRBD2
CASSLGLAGIEQYF
TGTGCCAGCAGTTTAGGGCTAGCGGGGATTGAGCAGTACTTC
>TRBJ2-6|TRBV7-9|17|.|TRBD1
CASTPTGANSGANVLTF
TGTGCCAGCACCCCGACAGGGGCGAACTCTGGGGCCAACGTCCTGACTTTC
>TRBJ2-7|TRBV5-8|15|.|TRBD2
CASSSTSGAPYEQYF
TGTGCCAGCAGCTCGACTAGCGGGGCCCCCTACGAGCAGTACTTC
>TRBJ2-2|TRBV10-3|15|.|TRBD1
CAITKDRINTGELFF
TGTGCCATCACCAAGGACAGGATCAACACCGGGGAGCTGTTTTTT
>TRBJ2-7|TRBV10-2|11|once|.
CATSPDYEQYF
TGCGCCACTTCCCCGGACTACGAGCAGTACTTC
>TRBJ1-2|TRBV27|14|.|.
CATRGRGNNYGYTF
TGTGCCACCAGGGGCCGGGGAAACAACTATGGCTACACCTTC
>TRBJ1-2|TRBV9|17|.|.
CASSVGGDSYQNYGYTF
TGTGCCAGCAGCGTCGGGGGAGACAGCTACCAAAACTATGGCTACACCTTC
>TRBJ1-1|TRBV5-6|16|.|.
CASSLAGLGANTEAFF
TGTGCCAGCAGCTTGGCCGGCCTGGGCGCGAACACTGAAGCTTTCTTT
>TRBJ1-4|TRBV10-1|15|.|.
CASSETSATNEKLFF
TGCGCCAGCAGTGAGACGAGTGCAACTAATGAAAAACTGTTTTTT
>TRBJ2-7|TRBV27|13|few|TRBD1
CASSRQGAGEQYF
TGTGCCAGCAGTCGACAGGGGGCGGGCGAGCAGTACTTC
>TRBJ2-7|TRBV29-1|12|.|TRBD1
CSVGQGNYEQYF
TGCAGCGTGGGACAGGGCAACTACGAGCAGTACTTC
>TRBJ1-5|TRBV7-9|17|.|TRBD1
CASSASPGQGGNQPQHF
TGTGCCAGCAGCGCTAGCCCGGGACAGGGCGGGAATCAGCCCCAGCATTTT
>TRBJ2-7|TRBV6-1|17|few|TRBD2
CASSEYGRGSPPTQQYF
TGTGCCAGCAGTGAATACGGGCGGGGGTCCCCCCCTACGCAGCAGTACTTC
>TRBJ1-5|TRBV7-2|15|few|TRBD1
CASRTRTGTNQPQHF
TGTGCCAGCAGGACTAGGACAGGAACCAATCAGCCCCAGCATTTT
>TRBJ2-7|TRBV5-4|14|.|TRBD1
CASSLGQGVYEQYF
TGTGCCAGCAGCCTGGGGCAGGGGGTCTACGAGCAGTACTTC
>TRBJ2-4|TRBV4-3|17|.|TRBD2
CASSQDRGLAGKNIQYF
TGCGCCAGCAGCCAAGACCGGGGACTAGCGGGGAAAAACATTCAGTACTTC
>TRBJ1-1|TRBV25-1|13|.|.
CASSERLNTEAFF
TGTGCCAGCAGTGAGAGGTTGAACACTGAAGCTTTCTTT
>TRBJ2-1|TRBV11-2|15|.|TRBD2
CASSLEGLEDYEQFF
TGTGCCAGCAGCTTAGAGGGACTAGAGGACTATGAGCAGTTCTTC
>TRBJ2-1|TRBV7-9|19|.|TRBD2
CASSHTSGRGGTGYNEQFF
TGTGCCAGCAGCCATACTAGCGGGAGAGGGGGAACTGGTTACAATGAGCAGTTCTTC
>TRBJ1-1|TRBV10-1|14|.|.
CASSPGGWNTEAFF
TGCGCCAGCAGCCCCGGGGGGTGGAACACTGAAGCTTTCTTT
>TRBJ2-7|TRBV13|13|few|.
CASSPSGAYEQYF
TGTGCCAGCAGCCCCTCAGGGGCCTACGAGCAGTACTTC
>TRBJ1-1|TRBV5-1|16|.|TRBD1
CASSFPGGGRGTEAFF
TGCGCCAGCAGCTTCCCAGGGGGCGGGAGAGGAACTGAAGCTTTCTTT
>TRBJ2-5|TRBV29-1|13|.|.
CSSDGVNQETQYF
TGCAGCTCTGACGGGGTGAACCAAGAGACCCAGTACTTC
>TRBJ2-7|TRBV7-9|19|.|TRBD2
CASSLIWGSGRLSSYEQYF
TGTGCCAGCAGCTTAATCTGGGGTAGCGGGAGGCTCAGCTCCTACGAGCAGTACTTC
>TRBJ2-2|TRBV12-5|17|.|.
CASGHPGGGSNTGELFF
TGTGCTAGTGGTCACCCGGGTGGGGGCAGCAACACCGGGGAGCTGTTTTTT